Following are 4 T cell receptor beta chains from one sample sequenced in a study of blood T cell repertoires in COVID-19. Method: immunoSEQ multiplex PCR; TCRdb's copy keeps in-frame clones and lacks some. Altogether more than 90,000 clones are present, approximately 85% being singletons, with the ten largest covering around 12%. The sequencing sample was made of peripheral blood. The receptor set was obtained from a human donor in a cohort sampled during active COVID-19.

CDR3 residues: CASSPGLAGSTDTQYF. In DNA form, the CDR3 reads TGTGCCAGCAGCCCAGGACTAGCAGGCAGCACAGATACGCAGTATTTT. This chain connects TRBV5-5 to TRBJ2-3; TRBD2 matches 8 bases. There are 16 residues in the CDR3. Trimming took 4 bases from V and 0 from J; bases not matched to a gene: 7. Germline V CDR1 and CDR2: SGHKS, YYEKEE (reference sequence).

This clone occurred once. The genes are TRBV6-5 and TRBJ1-5; TRBD1 matches at 9 bases. The CDR3 length is 15 residues. Germline V gene data show CDR1 as MNHEY and CDR2 as SVGAGI. The V gene end was trimmed by 6 bases and the J gene end by 7 bases; junction bases not matched to a gene: 10. This CDR3 is CASRPRTGVGQPQHF. CDR3 sequence (DNA): TGTGCCAGCAGACCCAGGACAGGGGTTGGGCAGCCCCAGCATTTT.

The sample holds a few counts of this clone. The genes are TRBV5-1 and TRBJ1-1; D not certain. The CDR3 runs to 14 residues. Trimming shortened V by 4 bases and J by 1 base, and 11 bases separated the two germline ends. Germline V CDR1 and CDR2: SGHRS, YFSETQ. CDR3 coding DNA: TGCGCCAGCAGCGCAGTATCTGGGAACACTGAAGCTTTCTTT. This codes for CASSAVSGNTEAFF.

The chain uses TRBV10-3 and TRBJ2-2, with 9 positions matching TRBD2. This CDR3 has 14 residues. The germline V gene encodes CDR1 ENHRY and CDR2 SYGVKD. V was pared by 10 bases and J by 2 bases, with 5 bases of the junction left unmatched. CDR3 amino acids: CATERGENTGELFF. As DNA, the CDR3 is TGTGCCACAGAGCGGGGGGAAAACACCGGGGAGCTGTTTTTT.